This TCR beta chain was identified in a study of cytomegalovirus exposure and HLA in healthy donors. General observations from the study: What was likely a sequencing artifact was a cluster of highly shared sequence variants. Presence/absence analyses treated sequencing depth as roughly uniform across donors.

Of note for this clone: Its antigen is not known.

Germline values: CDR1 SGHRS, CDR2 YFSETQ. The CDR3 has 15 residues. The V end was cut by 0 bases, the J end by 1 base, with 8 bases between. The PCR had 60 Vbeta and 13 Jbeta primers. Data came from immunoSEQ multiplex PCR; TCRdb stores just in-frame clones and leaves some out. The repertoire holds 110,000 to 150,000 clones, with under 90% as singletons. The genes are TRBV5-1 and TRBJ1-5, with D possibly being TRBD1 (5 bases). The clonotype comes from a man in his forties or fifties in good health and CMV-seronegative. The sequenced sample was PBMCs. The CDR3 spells CASSLGGASNQPQHF. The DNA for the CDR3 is TGCGCCAGCAGCTTGGGTGGGGCGAGCAATCAGCCCCAGCATTTT.